The 18 T cell receptor beta chains in this list originate from one sample, sequenced in a study of T cells in Graves' hyperthyroidism and ophthalmopathy. Amplified regions were TCR beta CDR3 sequences from RNA transcripts. HTBI primers were used for first-round RT-PCR of the TCR CDR3. TCRdb used MiXCR to reprocess the multiplex PCR reads, holding one entry per CDR3 protein. The sample has approximately 300,000 distinct CDR3 sequences, 17% seen once. The sample comprised blood. These receptors were collected from a woman aged 60-75 years with Graves' ophthalmopathy.

The V gene is TRBV9, the J gene TRBJ2-5; 7 nucleotides match TRBD1. There are 15 residues in the CDR3. Germline V gene lookup returns CDR1 SGDLS and CDR2 YYNGEE. V trimming: 0 bases; J trimming: 0 bases; junction bases outside the gene matches: 2. CDR3: CASSVVGQDQETQYF. DNA of the CDR3: TGTGCCAGCAGCGTAGTCGGACAGGACCAAGAGACCCAGTACTTC.

In this sample, this clonotype turned up many times. This chain connects TRBV12-3 or TRBV12-4 to TRBJ1-2; no firm D call. The ends were cut back, 6 bases at V and 6 bases at J, with 14 bases in the middle. This CDR3 is built from 13 residues. The CDR3 sequence is CASSGSGVDGYTF. Written as DNA, the CDR3 is TGTGCCAGCAGCGGAAGTGGGGTCGATGGCTACACCTTC.

The chain links TRBV20-1 to TRBJ1-1; D gene ambiguous. Germline values: CDR1 DFQATT, CDR2 SNEGSKA (reference sequence). The V end lost 6 bases, the J end lost 5 bases, and 13 bases lay between the germline ends. This CDR3 is built from 12 residues. CDR3 DNA: TGCAGTGCCATAAACTTTGGGACTGAAGCTTTCTTT. It specifies CSAINFGTEAFF.

This clonotype was seen repeatedly, ten times or more. The chain links TRBV11-2 to TRBJ2-3; D unresolved. The CDR3 loop spans 11 amino acids. Germline values: CDR1 SGHAT, CDR2 FQNNGV. Trimming took off 6 bases at V and 11 bases at J, with 12 bases between the two ends. CDR3: CASSPEAWQYF. The CDR3 nucleotides are TGTGCCAGCAGTCCTGAGGCCTGGCAGTATTTT.

This clonotype was found many times. The chain carries TRBV29-1 and TRBJ2-3, with a tentative D call TRBD1 (5 bases). CDR1 is SQVTM and CDR2 is ANQGSEA in the germline V gene. Trimming cost V 3 bases and J 0 bases, with 16 bases left between them. The CDR3 is 16 amino acids. The CDR3 coding sequence is TGCAGCGTTGATGAGTGGGGCAGAACTAGCACAGATACGCAGTATTTT. Its protein product is CSVDEWGRTSTDTQYF.

This clonotype was detected ten times or more. The V gene is TRBV2, the J gene TRBJ1-2, with D unclear. The CDR3 has 12 residues. V lost 6 bases to trimming and J lost 6 bases, with 11 bases between them. Germline assignment: CDR1 SNHLY and CDR2 FYNNEI. CDR3 region: CASRERINGYTF. The CDR3 DNA sequence: TGTGCCAGCAGGGAAAGGATCAATGGCTACACCTTC.

This clonotype came up many times. V and J are TRBV18 and TRBJ1-5; no definite D call. Germline V gene data show CDR1 as KGHSH and CDR2 as LQKENI. V lost 3 bases, J lost 9 bases, and 12 bases lay in between. The CDR3 covers 13 residues. The CDR3 nucleotides are TGTGCCAGCTCACCTGGGGATAGGAGGCCCCAGCATTTT. This translates into CASSPGDRRPQHF. The variable domain in full, with the rest retrieved from reference TRBV18 and TRBJ1-5, is NAGVMQNPRHLVRRRGQEARLRCSPMKGHSHVYWYRQLPEEGLKFMVYLQKENIIDESGMPKERFSAEFPKEGPSILRIQQVVRGDSAAYFCASSPGDRRPQHFGDGTRLSIL.

CDR3: CASSEGGPYEQYF. The CDR3 bases are TGTGCCAGCAGTGAAGGAGGTCCCTACGAGCAGTACTTC. The V gene is TRBV6-1, the J gene TRBJ2-7; D is unresolved. The CDR3 is made up of 13 amino acids. Looked up from germline, CDR1 is MNHNS and CDR2 is SASEGT. V was pared by 1 base and J by 2 bases, with 6 bases between.

This clonotype was found many times. The chain carries TRBV19 and TRBJ2-1, with a possible D match to TRBD2 (5 bases). This CDR3 is 17 amino acids long. From germline, CDR1 is LNHDA and CDR2 SQIVND (reference sequence). With 1 base removed from V and 2 bases from J, the gap between germline ends came to 15 bases. CDR3 DNA: TGTGCCAGTAGTATAGTAGGGTCCAGCGGAACCTACAATGAGCAGTTCTTC. This sequence encodes CASSIVGSSGTYNEQFF.

There are many counts of this clonotype. J is TRBJ2-3 and V is TRBV7-2, with 8 positions matching TRBD1. In germline, CDR1 is SGHTA, CDR2 FQGNSA. The CDR3 has 15 residues. V was clipped by 8 bases and J by 0 bases; unmatched bases: 7. In nucleotides, the CDR3 is TGTGCCAGCGCCATGCAGGGGGCTAGCACAGATACGCAGTATTTT. This gives the protein CASAMQGASTDTQYF.

This clonotype was found many times. V gene TRBV20-1 combines with J gene TRBJ2-3; 8 bases are shared with TRBD1. This CDR3 is 13 amino acids long. V shed 6 bases, J shed 2 bases, and the junction held 4 bases outside the gene matches. Germline V gene data show CDR1 as DFQATT and CDR2 as SNEGSKA (reference sequence). Here the CDR3 reads CSAMTGDTDTQYF. In nucleotides, the CDR3 is TGCAGTGCCATGACAGGGGACACAGATACGCAGTATTTT.

This clonotype was seen ten or more times. The rearrangement links TRBV6-2 or TRBV6-3 to TRBJ2-1; TRBD2 agrees at 12 bases. J lost 7 bases, V lost 6 bases, and 10 bases had no gene match. Germline CDR1 MNHEY, CDR2 SVGEGT. The CDR3 loop spans 16 amino acids. CDR3 residues: CASRPLAGGRLNEQFF. CDR3 bases: TGTGCCAGCAGACCTCTAGCGGGGGGGCGACTGAATGAGCAGTTCTTC.

This clonotype appeared many times. The chain uses TRBV4-2 and TRBJ1-4, with D tentatively TRBD1 (5 bases). The CDR3 spans 15 residues. Trimming cost V 0 bases and J 5 bases, with 10 bases left between them. Germline V CDR1 and CDR2: LGHNA, YNFKEQ. The CDR3 DNA sequence: TGTGCCAGCAGCCAAGAAAGCAGGGAGAATGAAAAACTGTTTTTT. Translating it yields CASSQESRENEKLFF.

This clonotype came up once. A much larger clonotype is one base distant, so this may be a read error. It is likely a read error, because the conserved phenylalanine at the end of the CDR3 is missing. The V and J genes are TRBV5-1 and TRBJ2-5; tentatively, D is TRBD2 (6 bases). V was pared by 1 base and J by 5 bases, with 15 bases between. The CDR3 runs 15 residues. Germline values: CDR1 SGHRS, CDR2 YFSETQ. DNA for the CDR3: TGCGCCAGCAGCTTGACCCCCGGGAGAGAGGAGACCCAGTACCTC. Translation gives CASSLTPGREETQYL.

This clonotype was observed many times. V is TRBV12-5 and J is TRBJ2-1, with D tentatively TRBD1 (6 bases). Trimming took off 6 bases at V and 2 bases at J, with 17 bases between the two ends. Germline lookup yields CDR1 LGHNT and CDR2 FRNRAP. This CDR3 comprises 16 residues. CDR3 sequence reads: CASGRIDRQPYNEQFF. Written as DNA, the CDR3 is TGTGCTAGTGGCCGCATCGACAGGCAGCCCTACAATGAGCAGTTCTTC.

This clonotype was seen more than once but under ten times. This sequence joins TRBV28 and TRBJ2-5, with D possibly being TRBD1 or TRBD2 (6 bases each). The V gene lost 8 bases and the J gene lost 2 bases, with 21 bases spanning the gap. Germline loops: CDR1 MDHEN, CDR2 SYDVKM. The CDR3 runs to 16 residues. CDR3 nucleotides: TGTGCCAGCGATACGACACGGGGGCCCTTTCAAGAGACCCAGTACTTC. Translating it yields CASDTTRGPFQETQYF.

The table lists this clonotype with a few counts. The chain has TRBV5-4 and TRBJ1-2, with 10 bases fitting TRBD1. V gave up 4 bases and J gave up 2 bases; unmatched junction bases: 2. CDR3 length: 14 amino acids. Germline values: CDR1 SGHNT, CDR2 YYREEE (reference sequence). The CDR3 loop reads CASSGTGENYGYTF. In DNA form, the CDR3 reads TGTGCCAGCAGCGGGACAGGGGAAAACTATGGCTACACCTTC.

CDR3 protein: CASQTYEGYTF. The CDR3 coding sequence is TGTGCCAGTCAAACATACGAGGGCTACACCTTC. V and J are TRBV19 and TRBJ1-2; D gene uncertain. The V gene lost 8 bases and the J gene lost 8 bases, with 12 bases spanning the gap. This CDR3 spans 11 amino acids. Germline lookup yields CDR1 LNHDA and CDR2 SQIVND (reference sequence). The variable domain in full, completed from reference TRBV19 and TRBJ1-2, reads DGGITQSPKYLFRKEGQNVTLSCEQNLNHDAMYWYRQDPGQGLRLIYYSQIVNDFQKGDIAEGYSVSREKKESFPLTVTSAQKNPTAFYLCASQTYEGYTFGSGTRLTVV.